The TCR beta chain described here comes from a study of T cell changes during pregnancy in multiple sclerosis. Assay used: immunoSEQ multiplex PCR; TCRdb lists only in-frame clones, some missing. The repertoire holds more than 55,000 clones, with around 90% as singletons. This clone appeared a single time. The CDR3 is 12 amino acids. V lost 3 bases to trimming and J lost 9 bases, with 9 bases between them. CDR1 is MNHNS, CDR2 SASEGT, per germline. Material: peripheral blood, obtained in the third trimester of pregnancy. The chain joins TRBV6-1 to TRBJ2-1; D possibly corresponds to TRBD2 (6 bases). The sequence was collected from a female donor with multiple sclerosis, enrolled in a pregnancy study. The CDR3 sequence: CASSDLEGEQFF. CDR3 DNA sequence: TGTGCCAGCAGTGATTTGGAGGGTGAGCAGTTCTTC.